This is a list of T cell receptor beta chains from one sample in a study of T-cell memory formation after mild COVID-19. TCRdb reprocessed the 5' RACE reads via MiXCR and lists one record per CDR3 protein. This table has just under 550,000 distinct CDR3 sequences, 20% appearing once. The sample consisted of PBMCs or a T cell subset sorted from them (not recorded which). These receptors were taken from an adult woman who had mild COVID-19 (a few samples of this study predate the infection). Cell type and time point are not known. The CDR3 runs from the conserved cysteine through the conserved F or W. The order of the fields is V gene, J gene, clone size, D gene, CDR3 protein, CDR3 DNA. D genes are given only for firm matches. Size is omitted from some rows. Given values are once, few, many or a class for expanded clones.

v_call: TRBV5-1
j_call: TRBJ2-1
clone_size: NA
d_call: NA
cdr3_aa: CASSHGLSLGPYNEQFF
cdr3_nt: TGCGCCAGCAGCCACGGGCTCTCATTGGGCCCTTACAATGAGCAGTTCTTC

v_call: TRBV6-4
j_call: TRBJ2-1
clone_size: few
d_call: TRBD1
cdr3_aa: CASSPELWKTGGIYEQFF
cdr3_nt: TGTGCCAGCAGTCCTGAGCTTTGGAAAACAGGGGGCATCTATGAGCAGTTCTTC

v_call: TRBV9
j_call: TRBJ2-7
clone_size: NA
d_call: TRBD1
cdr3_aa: CASSVGTGASYEQYF
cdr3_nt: TGTGCCAGCAGCGTAGGCACAGGGGCGTCCTACGAGCAGTACTTC

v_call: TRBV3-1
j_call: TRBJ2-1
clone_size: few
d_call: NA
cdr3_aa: CASSLSREQFF
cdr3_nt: TGTGCCAGCAGCCTTTCACGGGAGCAGTTCTTC

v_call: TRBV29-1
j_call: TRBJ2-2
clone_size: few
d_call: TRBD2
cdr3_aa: CSAGLDIGELFF
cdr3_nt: TGCAGCGCGGGACTAGATATCGGGGAGCTGTTTTTT

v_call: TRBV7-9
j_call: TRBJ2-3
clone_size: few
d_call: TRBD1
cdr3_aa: CASRRGRDRGPDTQYF
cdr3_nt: TGTGCCAGCAGGAGGGGACGGGACAGGGGTCCAGATACGCAGTATTTT

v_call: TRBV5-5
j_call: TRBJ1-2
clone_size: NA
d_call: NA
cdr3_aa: CASSLIIKVGQGYTF
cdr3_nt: TGTGCCAGCAGCTTGATAATAAAGGTCGGACAAGGCTACACCTTC

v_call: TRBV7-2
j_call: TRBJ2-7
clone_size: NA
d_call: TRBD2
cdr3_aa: CASSLAGTKGNF
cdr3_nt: TGTGCCAGCAGCTTAGCTGGGACTAAGGGAAACTTC

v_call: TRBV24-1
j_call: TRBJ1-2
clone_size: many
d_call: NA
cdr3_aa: CATSDMGGYTF
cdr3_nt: TGTGCCACCAGTGATATGGGTGGCTACACCTTC

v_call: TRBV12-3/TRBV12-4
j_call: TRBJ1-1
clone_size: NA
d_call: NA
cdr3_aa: CASSLRGDAFF
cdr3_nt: TGTGCCAGCAGTTTAAGGGGTGACGCTTTCTTT

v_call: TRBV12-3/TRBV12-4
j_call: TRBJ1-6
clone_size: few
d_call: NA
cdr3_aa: CASSLGSYNSPLHF
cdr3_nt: TGTGCCAGCAGTTTAGGCTCCTATAATTCACCCCTCCACTTT

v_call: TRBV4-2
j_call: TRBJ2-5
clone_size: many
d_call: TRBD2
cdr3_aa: CASSRGLAGETQYF
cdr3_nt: TGTGCCAGCAGTCGAGGACTAGCTGGAGAGACCCAGTACTTC

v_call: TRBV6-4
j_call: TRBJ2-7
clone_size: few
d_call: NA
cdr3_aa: CASSAYRDWYEQYF
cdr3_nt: TGTGCCAGCAGTGCGTACAGGGATTGGTACGAGCAGTACTTC

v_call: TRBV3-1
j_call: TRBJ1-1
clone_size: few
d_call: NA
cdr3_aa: CASSQEIGLNTEAFF
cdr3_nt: TGTGCCAGCAGCCAGGAGATCGGATTGAACACTGAAGCTTTCTTT

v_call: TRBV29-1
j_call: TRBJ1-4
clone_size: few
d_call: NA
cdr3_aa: CSARIYEKLFF
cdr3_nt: TGCAGCGCCCGCATTTATGAAAAACTGTTTTTT

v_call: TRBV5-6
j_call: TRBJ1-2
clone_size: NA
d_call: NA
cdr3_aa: CASSSTGLYGYTF
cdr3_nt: TGTGCCAGCAGCTCTACAGGTCTCTATGGCTACACCTTC

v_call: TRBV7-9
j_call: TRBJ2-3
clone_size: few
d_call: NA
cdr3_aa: CASSPSWGRWTDTQYF
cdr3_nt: TGTGCCAGCAGCCCCTCGTGGGGACGGTGGACAGATACGCAGTATTTT

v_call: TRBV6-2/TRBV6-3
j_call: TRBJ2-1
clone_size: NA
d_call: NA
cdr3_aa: CASSYSSGQREQFF
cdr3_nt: TGTGCCAGCAGTTACTCATCAGGGCAGCGTGAGCAGTTCTTC

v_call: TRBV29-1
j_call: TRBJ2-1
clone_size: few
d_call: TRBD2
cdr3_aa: CSVETRLAEDEQFF
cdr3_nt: TGCAGCGTTGAAACCCGACTAGCGGAGGATGAGCAGTTCTTC

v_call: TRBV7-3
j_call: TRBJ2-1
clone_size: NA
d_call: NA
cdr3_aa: CASSPSPTPYNEQFF
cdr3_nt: TGTGCCAGCAGCCCGAGTCCGACACCGTACAATGAGCAGTTCTTC